A selection of T cell receptor beta chains follows, all from one sample in a study of blood T cell repertoires in COVID-19. Produced via immunoSEQ multiplex PCR; TCRdb's table is partial and in-frame only. The repertoire includes about 330,000 clones, roughly 90% of them detected once, and 3.5% to 4.5% sits in the top ten. The sequenced material came from peripheral blood. Receptors originate from a woman in her forties or fifties with active or convalescent COVID-19. CDR3s include the opening cysteine and the closing phenylalanine or tryptophan. D genes are given only for firm matches. Some rows have no size entry. The others give once, few or many, or a class for an expanded clone.

DNA: TGTGCCAGCAGTTACGGGGGGTTTGAAGCTTTCTTT; CDR3: CASSYGGFEAFF; J: TRBJ1-1; D: -; size: -; V: TRBV6-5
DNA: TGTGCCAGTAGTATGGACAGAGGGAACACCATATATTTT; CDR3: CASSMDRGNTIYF; J: TRBJ1-3; D: -; size: few; V: TRBV19
DNA: TGTGCCAGCAGCCAAGATGGAGTGAATGAGCAGTTCTTC; CDR3: CASSQDGVNEQFF; J: TRBJ2-1; D: -; size: -; V: TRBV3-1/TRBV3-2
DNA: TGTGCCAGCAGCTTAGTAGCCAGCAATCAGCCCCAGCATTTT; CDR3: CASSLVASNQPQHF; J: TRBJ1-5; D: -; size: -; V: TRBV7-9
DNA: TGCGCCAGCAGCTCAAGCCCCTACAGGGGGCGAAACACAGATACGCAGTATTTT; CDR3: CASSSSPYRGRNTDTQYF; J: TRBJ2-3; D: TRBD1; size: -; V: TRBV5-1
DNA: TGTGCCAGCAGCCCCGGACTAGCGGCCCCAGATACGCAGTATTTT; CDR3: CASSPGLAAPDTQYF; J: TRBJ2-3; D: TRBD2; size: -; V: TRBV6-6
DNA: TGTGCCAGCAGTTTATATTCTGGGGGGGGTGCAGACTATGGCTACACCTTC; CDR3: CASSLYSGGGADYGYTF; J: TRBJ1-2; D: -; size: -; V: TRBV27
DNA: TGTGCCAGCAGCCGCGGGGCGGGAAGAAACACCATATATTTT; CDR3: CASSRGAGRNTIYF; J: TRBJ1-3; D: -; size: once; V: TRBV3-1/TRBV3-2
DNA: TGTGCCACCAGTGAGCTGAGGGGGCGGGAAGAGACCCAGTACTTC; CDR3: CATSELRGREETQYF; J: TRBJ2-5; D: TRBD1; size: -; V: TRBV24-1
DNA: TGCGCCAGCAGCATTGGGACAGGGACCTACGAGCAGTACTTC; CDR3: CASSIGTGTYEQYF; J: TRBJ2-7; D: TRBD1; size: once; V: TRBV5-1
DNA: TGTGCCAGCGGCCGAGGGGGGGGGCTTGAGCAGTACTTC; CDR3: CASGRGGGLEQYF; J: TRBJ2-7; D: -; size: -; V: TRBV6-5
DNA: TGTGCCAGCAAACTGATCTACGAGCAGTACTTC; CDR3: CASKLIYEQYF; J: TRBJ2-7; D: -; size: once; V: TRBV6-5
DNA: TGTGCCAGCAAGGTTAGGGGACTAGGAATGGCCGGGGAGCTGTTTTTT; CDR3: CASKVRGLGMAGELFF; J: TRBJ2-2; D: TRBD2; size: -; V: TRBV27
DNA: TGCGCCAGCAGCCAAGCCCCCGGGGTGGCTAAAACCGGGGAGCTGTTTTTT; CDR3: CASSQAPGVAKTGELFF; J: TRBJ2-2; D: -; size: -; V: TRBV4-3
DNA: TGTGCCAGAATATCAGTCGGAGGACCGAAAAACATTCAGTACTTC; CDR3: CARISVGGPKNIQYF; J: TRBJ2-4; D: -; size: -; V: TRBV25-1
DNA: TGTGCCACCAGTGATGTGGGACAGATCTATGGCTACACCTTC; CDR3: CATSDVGQIYGYTF; J: TRBJ1-2; D: TRBD1; size: -; V: TRBV24-1
DNA: TGCAGTGCTAGTAGCGGGAGGACTTACAATGAGCAGTTCTTC; CDR3: CSASSGRTYNEQFF; J: TRBJ2-1; D: TRBD2; size: -; V: TRBV20-1
DNA: TGCGCCAGCAGCCAAGATGGAAGGATGGGCAACATTCAGTACTTC; CDR3: CASSQDGRMGNIQYF; J: TRBJ2-4; D: -; size: -; V: TRBV4-3
DNA: TGCAGCGTTGAGGGCTACGCTAACTATGGCTACACCTTC; CDR3: CSVEGYANYGYTF; J: TRBJ1-2; D: -; size: -; V: TRBV29-1
DNA: TGTGCCAGCAGTTTACTACTTGGGTCCGGGACAGAACTAAATGAGCAGTTCTTC; CDR3: CASSLLLGSGTELNEQFF; J: TRBJ2-1; D: TRBD1; size: -; V: TRBV27
DNA: TGTGCCAGCAGTCGGGGCGGGATTTCAGATACGCAGTATTTT; CDR3: CASSRGGISDTQYF; J: TRBJ2-3; D: -; size: -; V: TRBV6-4
DNA: TGTGCCAGCGCGAGAAGGGGTATTGAAGCTTTCTTT; CDR3: CASARRGIEAFF; J: TRBJ1-1; D: -; size: -; V: TRBV21-1
DNA: TGTGCCAGCTCGACAGGGATCACAACTAATGAAAAACTGTTTTTT; CDR3: CASSTGITTNEKLFF; J: TRBJ1-4; D: TRBD1; size: -; V: TRBV18
DNA: TGTGCCAGCAGCCAAGCGGGTTTCTTGGGACTAGCGTTAACGGGAGAGCAGTTCTTC; CDR3: CASSQAGFLGLALTGEQFF; J: TRBJ2-1; D: TRBD2; size: -; V: TRBV3-1/TRBV3-2
DNA: TGTGCCAGCAGTGGCCGCAAAGGGGGAGTTAATGAAAAACTGTTTTTT; CDR3: CASSGRKGGVNEKLFF; J: TRBJ1-4; D: -; size: -; V: TRBV2
DNA: TGTGCCAGCAGCGCTGCCGATTGGGGGCACACTGAAGCTTTCTTT; CDR3: CASSAADWGHTEAFF; J: TRBJ1-1; D: -; size: -; V: TRBV9
DNA: TGTGCCAGCAGTTCATGGGGCAGAATGAACACTGAAGCTTTCTTT; CDR3: CASSSWGRMNTEAFF; J: TRBJ1-1; D: -; size: -; V: TRBV27
DNA: TGTGCCAGCAGCTACGCCAGGGGGAATCAGCCCCAGCATTTT; CDR3: CASSYARGNQPQHF; J: TRBJ1-5; D: TRBD1; size: few; V: TRBV7-2
DNA: TGCAGCGCCGTGAGTTGGCGGGAGCTATACAATGAGCAGTTCTTC; CDR3: CSAVSWRELYNEQFF; J: TRBJ2-1; D: TRBD2; size: -; V: TRBV29-1
DNA: TGTGCCAGCAGCTACCCGGACAGGGGGCACAACGAGCAGTACTTC; CDR3: CASSYPDRGHNEQYF; J: TRBJ2-7; D: TRBD1; size: -; V: TRBV7-2
DNA: TGTGCCAGCAGCTTACAGGGACAGGGGGCCTACGAGCAGTACTTC; CDR3: CASSLQGQGAYEQYF; J: TRBJ2-7; D: TRBD1; size: -; V: TRBV7-3
DNA: TGTGCCAGCAGCTTCGGGGCGGGAGTCGGCAATGAGCAGTTCTTC; CDR3: CASSFGAGVGNEQFF; J: TRBJ2-1; D: TRBD2; size: -; V: TRBV7-8
DNA: TGCGCCAGCAGCTTGGTCGTGAACACTGAAGCTTTCTTT; CDR3: CASSLVVNTEAFF; J: TRBJ1-1; D: -; size: -; V: TRBV5-1
DNA: TGTGCCACTAGGACTAGCGGAACCCCAGGCGTCAATGAGCAGTTCTTC; CDR3: CATRTSGTPGVNEQFF; J: TRBJ2-1; D: TRBD2; size: -; V: TRBV19
DNA: TGTGCCAGCAGTCCGGCGGGGCTTCCTCAGCCCCAGCATTTT; CDR3: CASSPAGLPQPQHF; J: TRBJ1-5; D: -; size: -; V: TRBV27
DNA: TGTGCCAGCAGCCCTGGGACATCCACAGATACGCAGTATTTT; CDR3: CASSPGTSTDTQYF; J: TRBJ2-3; D: -; size: -; V: TRBV28
DNA: TGTGCCAGCAGCCGCGGACAGAACACTGAAGCTTTCTTT; CDR3: CASSRGQNTEAFF; J: TRBJ1-1; D: -; size: -; V: TRBV3-1/TRBV3-2
DNA: TGCAGCGTTGAAGATCGAGGGTCCTCCTACGAGCAGTACTTC; CDR3: CSVEDRGSSYEQYF; J: TRBJ2-7; D: -; size: -; V: TRBV29-1
DNA: TGCGCCAGCAGCCAAGGCGGGGGGATAGGAGACACTGAAGCTTTCTTT; CDR3: CASSQGGGIGDTEAFF; J: TRBJ1-1; D: -; size: once; V: TRBV4-1
DNA: TGTGCCAGCAGTTTGGACAGGGCCGGTGAAGCTTTCTTT; CDR3: CASSLDRAGEAFF; J: TRBJ1-1; D: TRBD1; size: few; V: TRBV2
DNA: TGCGCCAGCAGCTTGGAGGCACTAGCGGGAGGCCACGAGCAGTACTTC; CDR3: CASSLEALAGGHEQYF; J: TRBJ2-7; D: TRBD2; size: -; V: TRBV5-1